The table lists the clone carrying this TCR beta chain with a few counts. The antigen remains unidentified. The germline gene is not matched at one end of the junction; a read error may be the cause. The entry originates in a study of vaccination and CD4 T cells after COVID-19. The CDR3 consists of 14 residues. Germline V CDR1 and CDR2: MNHEY, SVGEGT. The treatment was: roughly 10-day PBMC culture with coronavirus spike peptide pools or control peptides (ViraFEST assay). The Oncomine TCR Beta short-read assay was what sequenced the DNA obtained from cultured CD4+ T cells. TCRdb independently ran MiXCR on the PCR reads; one entry per CDR3 protein. The sample consists of approximately 6,300 distinct CDR3 sequences, about a third of them appearing once.

The clonotype was recovered from a human donor who had recovered from COVID-19. This chain uses TRBV6-2 or TRBV6-3 with TRBJ1-5; D might be TRBD1 (5 bases). The material sequenced was CD4+ T cells from blood, cultured in vitro, taken after SARS-CoV-2 vaccination. The CDR3 protein is CASSYLDSSQPQHF. The CDR3 nucleotides are TGTGCCAGCAGTTACCTTGACAGCAGTCAGCCCCAGCATTTT.